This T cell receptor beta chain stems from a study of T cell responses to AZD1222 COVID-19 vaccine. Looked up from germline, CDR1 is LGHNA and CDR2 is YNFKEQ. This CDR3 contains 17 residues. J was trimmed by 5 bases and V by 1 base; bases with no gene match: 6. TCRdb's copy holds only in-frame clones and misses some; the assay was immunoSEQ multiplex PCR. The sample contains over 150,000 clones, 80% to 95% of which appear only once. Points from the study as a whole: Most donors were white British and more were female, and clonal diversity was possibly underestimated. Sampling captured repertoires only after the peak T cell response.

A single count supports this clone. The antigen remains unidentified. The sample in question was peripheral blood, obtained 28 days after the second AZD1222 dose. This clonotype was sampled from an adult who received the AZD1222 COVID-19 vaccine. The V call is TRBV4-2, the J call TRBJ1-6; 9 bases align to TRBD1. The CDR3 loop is CASSQVAGQGDNSPLHF. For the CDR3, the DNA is TGTGCCAGCAGCCAAGTCGCGGGACAGGGAGATAATTCACCCCTCCACTTT.